The 24 T cell receptor beta chains reported below all come from one sample, sequenced in a study of T cells in women clearing cervical HPV infection. Method: immunoSEQ multiplex PCR; TCRdb's copy keeps in-frame clones and lacks some. The specimen's table records more than 20,000 clones. Sequencing was performed on blood buffy coat. These receptors were obtained from a woman aged 18-70 years with a cervical HPV16 infection that either progressed to CIN3+ or cleared (not recorded which).

Regarding this clone: The read gets to within 3 residues of the CDR3 end, and the germline J gene fills in the rest. The chain couples TRBV20-1 to TRBJ1-6, with 10 nucleotides matching TRBD1. CDR3 size: 16 residues. The germline CDR1 and CDR2 sequences are DFQATT and SNEGSKA (reference sequence). The junction had 4 bases not matched to a gene; V was cut back by 0 bases and J by 5 bases. The CDR3 reads CSARDLGQGDNSPLHF. The DNA read from the CDR3 is TGCAGTGCTAGAGACCTCGGACAGGGGGATAATTCACCC.

On this clone itself: Read data end 3 residues before the CDR3 end; the end is taken from the germline J gene. This chain links TRBV20-1 with TRBJ2-1, with TRBD2 identical over 8 bases. The V and J ends lost 4 bases and 2 bases, in that order; junction bases with no gene match: 4. The germline CDR1 and CDR2 sequences are DFQATT and SNEGSKA (reference sequence). The CDR3 has 14 amino acids. The DNA read from the CDR3 is TGCAGTGCTATTAGCGGGGAAACCTACAATGAG. This codes for CSAISGETYNE. The whole CDR3 protein is CSAISGETYNEQFF.

Comment on this clone: The read is 3 residues too short to cover the CDR3 end, so that end is filled in from the germline J gene. The rearrangement links TRBV6-2 or TRBV6-3 to TRBJ1-4, with TRBD1 matching over 7 bases. The CDR3 runs 14 residues. Germline V gene sequence: CDR1 MNHEY, CDR2 SVGEGT. V trimming: 6 bases; J trimming: 7 bases; junction bases outside the gene matches: 8. The part of the CDR3 DNA that was read is TGTGCCAGCAGGTCGACAGGGCCGTCTGAAAAA. Translated: CASRSTGPSEK. The CDR3 in full is CASRSTGPSEKLFF.

In regard to this clone: With the read ending 3 residues before the CDR3 end, the germline J gene is used to fill in that end. The chain is built from TRBV6-1 and TRBJ2-2, with TRBD2 identical over 11 bases. Germline trimming cut 4 bases from V and 7 bases from J; bases unmatched to any gene: 2. Per germline, CDR1 MNHNS and CDR2 SASEGT. CDR3 length equals 14 residues. The CDR3 bases that were read are TGTGCCAGCAGTGGGCTAGCGGGAGGCGGGGAG. Translation gives CASSGLAGGGE. The CDR3 in full is CASSGLAGGGELFF.

About this clone itself: The missing CDR3 end, 3 residues past where the read stops, is filled in from the germline J gene. The chain carries TRBV7-9 and TRBJ1-2; no definite D call. This CDR3 has 14 amino acids. Germline V gives CDR1 SEHNR, CDR2 FQNEAQ (reference sequence). Trimming left V 2 bases short and J 7 bases short, with 14 bases between. The CDR3 sequence is CASSLRAAAGGYTF. The DNA read from the CDR3 is TGTGCCAGCAGCTTACGTGCGGCAGCGGGTGGC.

In the case of this clone: The missing CDR3 end, 3 residues past where the read stops, is filled in from the germline J gene. The chain joins TRBV13 to TRBJ1-2; perhaps TRBD1 as D (5 bases). CDR3 size: 17 residues. Germline CDR1 and CDR2: PRHDT and FYEKMQ (reference sequence). CDR3 residues: CASSPEGTSGRQETYTF. CDR3 DNA (partial): TGTGCCAGCAGCCCCGAAGGGACTAGCGGGAGGCAAGAGACC.

As regards this clone: One end of the junction fails to match germline, which may point to a read error. From the germline J gene comes the end of the CDR3, since the read stops 3 residues before it. The chain joins TRBV7-7 to TRBJ2-3; 14 bases line up with TRBD2. The CDR3 totals 16 residues. Germline values: CDR1 SSHAT, CDR2 FNYEAQ (reference sequence). CDR3 residues: CASSRGLAGGRETQYF. CDR3 DNA (partial): TGTGCTAGCAGCCGAGGACTAGCGGGAGGTCGGGAGACG.

Comments on this clone: The missing CDR3 end, 3 residues past where the read stops, is filled in from the germline J gene. V is TRBV12-3 or TRBV12-4 and J is TRBJ2-3, with 15 bases aligning to TRBD2. Unmatched junction bases numbered 7, after V lost 4 bases and J lost 2 bases. There are 18 residues in the CDR3. The CDR3: CASSSGLAGGPPTDTQYF. The DNA read from the CDR3 is TGTGCCAGCAGTTCCGGACTAGCGGGAGGGCCCCCCACAGATACG.

As concerns this clone: The read terminates 3 residues ahead of where the CDR3 ends, so the germline J gene completes it. This chain links TRBV19 with TRBJ1-5, with a possible D match to TRBD1 (6 bases). Trimming cost V 4 bases and J 2 bases, with 18 bases left between them. This CDR3 contains 17 residues. The germline gives CDR1 LNHDA, CDR2 SQIVND (reference sequence). CDR3 bases read: TGTGCCAGTAGTACCAGAGCTCAGGGGTTCGGCAATCAGCCC. Translated, it gives CASSTRAQGFGNQP. The CDR3 in its entirety is CASSTRAQGFGNQPQHF.

A remark on this clone: The read ends 3 residues early relative to the CDR3; the germline J gene fills the gap. V gene TRBV4-1 combines with J gene TRBJ2-3; D call uncertain. V was trimmed by 6 bases and J by 0 bases, leaving 13 bases between them. Germline assignment: CDR1 MGHRA and CDR2 YSYEKL. CDR3 length: 15 residues. The CDR3 reads CASRAVGVSTDTQYF. CDR3 DNA, as far as it was read: TGCGCCAGCAGAGCTGTCGGTGTCAGCACAGATACG.

Concerning this clone: The missing CDR3 end, 3 residues past where the read stops, is filled in from the germline J gene. The rearrangement joins TRBV19 to TRBJ2-3, with D possibly TRBD1 on 5 matching bases. In germline, CDR1 is LNHDA, CDR2 SQIVND (reference sequence). V lost 0 bases and J lost 0, with 10 bases in between. The CDR3 is 16 amino acids. CDR3 DNA (partial): TGTGCCAGTAGTATAGAGCGACAGACTAGCACAGATACG. Its translation: CASSIERQTSTDT. Given in full, the CDR3 is CASSIERQTSTDTQYF.

To note about this clone: The CDR3 is cut off 3 residues early in the read; its end comes from the germline J gene. The chain combines TRBV11-2 with TRBJ2-7; TRBD2 matches 14 bases. Per germline, CDR1 SGHAT and CDR2 FQNNGV. This CDR3 contains 15 residues. The junction had 3 bases not matched to a gene; V was cut back by 5 bases and J by 3 bases. The CDR3 DNA, read in part, is TGTGCCAGCAGCCCGGGGACTAGCGGGAGCTACGAG. Protein product: CASSPGTSGSYE. The complete CDR3 sequence is CASSPGTSGSYEQYF.

Comments on this clone: With the read ending 3 residues before the CDR3 end, the germline J gene is used to fill in that end. The rearrangement links TRBV5-4 to TRBJ1-6; 7 bases agree with TRBD1. Trimming at V came to 3 bases and at J to 6 bases, leaving 3 bases not matched to a gene. The CDR3 runs 14 residues. The germline gives CDR1 SGHNT, CDR2 YYREEE (reference sequence). The CDR3 sequence: CASSWDRVNSPLHF. CDR3 bases read: TGTGCCAGCAGCTGGGACAGAGTTAATTCACCC.

As concerns this clone: The read finishes 3 residues shy of the CDR3 end, and the germline J gene is used to complete it. The chain joins TRBV29-1 to TRBJ2-3, with 7 positions matching TRBD2. Trimming at V came to 7 bases and at J to 2 bases, leaving 3 bases not matched to a gene. Germline loops: CDR1 SQVTM, CDR2 ANQGSEA. This CDR3 is 12 amino acids long. Partial CDR3 DNA: TGCAGCGGGGGGGGAATCACAGATACG. Protein sequence: CSGGGITDT. The entire CDR3 reads CSGGGITDTQYF.

CDR3 sequence reads: CASRPEVAGTYEQYF. The CDR3 DNA, read in part, is TGTGCCAGCAGACCTGAGGTAGCGGGAACCTACGAG. The rearrangement joins TRBV27 to TRBJ2-7; 8 nucleotides line up with TRBD2. The missing CDR3 end, 3 residues past where the read stops, is filled in from the germline J gene. The V and J ends lost 6 bases and 2 bases, in that order; junction bases with no gene match: 9. Germline assignment: CDR1 MNHEY and CDR2 SMNVEV (reference sequence). The CDR3 runs to 15 residues.

As regards this clone: The observed sequence ends 3 residues before the CDR3 terminus, with the missing tail filled in from the germline J gene. The chain links TRBV7-9 to TRBJ2-3, with D perhaps matching TRBD1 (5 bases). There are 15 residues in the CDR3. Germline values: CDR1 SEHNR, CDR2 FQNEAQ (reference sequence). CDR3 protein: CASSLGPGFNQPQYF. CDR3 bases read: TGTGCCAGCAGTCTAGGTCCAGGGTTCAATCAGCCG.

CDR3 residues: CASSPTYGQYF. CDR3 bases read: TGTGCCAGCAGCCCGACTTATGGT. This chain uses TRBV7-2 with TRBJ2-4; D not resolved. The sequenced fragment ends 3 residues before the CDR3 boundary, so the rest is inferred from the germline J gene. Per the germline V gene, CDR1 is SGHTA and CDR2 is FQGNSA. CDR3 size: 11 residues.

As for this clone: The read ends 3 residues early relative to the CDR3; the germline J gene fills the gap. The chain combines TRBV10-3 with TRBJ2-1, with 10 bases that match TRBD2. This CDR3 comprises 15 residues. Trimming at V came to 2 bases and at J to 4 bases, leaving 2 bases not matched to a gene. Germline CDR1 reads ENHRY; CDR2 reads SYGVKD. This chain's CDR3 is CAISEGLAEYNEQFF. Incomplete CDR3 DNA: TGTGCCATCAGTGAGGGACTAGCGGAATACAATGAG.

Comments on this clone: The read ends 3 residues before the CDR3 terminus; that terminus is restored from the germline J gene. The V call is TRBV28, the J call TRBJ2-7, with D maybe TRBD1 (8 bases). The CDR3 is made up of 16 amino acids. V lost 4 bases to trimming and J lost 5 bases, with 21 bases between them. CDR1 and CDR2 (germline): MDHEN, SYDVKM. The part of the CDR3 DNA that was read is TGTGCCAGCAGTTCTCCCCTGGACAGGGCGGGGGACGAG. This sequence encodes CASSSPLDRAGDE. The complete CDR3 reads CASSSPLDRAGDEQYF.

For this clone: The sample holds other DNA sequences that translate to the same CDR3. The CDR3 spells CSAQGTGGNYGYTF. Incomplete CDR3 DNA: TGCAGCGCCCAAGGGACAGGGGGGAACTATGGC. This chain uses TRBV29-1 with TRBJ1-2, with 11 positions matching TRBD1. The CDR3 end falls 3 residues outside the read, so it is completed with the germline J gene. CDR1 and CDR2 (germline): SQVTM, ANQGSEA. This CDR3 spans 14 amino acids. The V gene end was trimmed by 7 bases and the J gene end by 2 bases; junction bases not matched to a gene: 6. Looking up the rest from reference TRBV29-1 and TRBJ1-2 gives the full variable domain: SAVISQKPSRDICQRGTSLTIQCQVDSQVTMMFWYRQQPGQSLTLIATANQGSEATYESGFVIDKFPISRPNLTFSTLTVSNMSPEDSSIYLCSAQGTGGNYGYTFGSGTRLTVV.

For this clone: The read ends 3 residues shy of where the CDR3 ends; the end is completed using the germline J gene. The rearrangement joins TRBV5-1 to TRBJ1-1; 10 bases fit TRBD1. Trimming took 0 bases from V and 1 from J; bases not matched to a gene: 3. The CDR3 is 16 residues long. Per germline, CDR1 SGHRS and CDR2 YFSETQ. Here the CDR3 reads CASSLGQGAANTEAFF. The sequenced CDR3 bases are TGCGCCAGCAGCTTGGGACAGGGGGCAGCGAACACTGAA.

Regarding this clone: The read stops 3 residues short of the end of the CDR3; the missing end is completed from the germline J gene. V and J are TRBV7-9 and TRBJ1-2; the D gene is possibly TRBD1 (6 bases). Germline loops: CDR1 SEHNR, CDR2 FQNEAQ (reference sequence). This CDR3 is 15 amino acids long. Partial CDR3 DNA: TGTGCCAGCAGCTATGGGGGGCTAGCGGGAAATCAC. Its protein product is CASSYGGLAGNH. The whole CDR3 sequence reads CASSYGGLAGNHYTF.

Turning to this clone: The CDR3 end falls 3 residues outside the read, so it is completed with the germline J gene. The chain links TRBV14 to TRBJ1-4, with D perhaps TRBD1 (6 bases). The CDR3 extends over 15 amino acids. Trimming removed 0 bases at V and 4 bases at J, with 9 bases between. Looked up from germline, CDR1 is SGHDN and CDR2 is FVKESK. The part of the CDR3 DNA that was read is TGTGCCAGCAGCCAAGATGGCAGGGGTAATGAAAAA. Translation: CASSQDGRGNEK. The CDR3 in its entirety is CASSQDGRGNEKLFF.

Regarding this clone: The CDR3 is cut off 3 residues early in the read; its end comes from the germline J gene. The chain joins TRBV5-1 to TRBJ1-3, with 7 positions matching TRBD1. This CDR3 contains 16 residues. Germline V gene sequence: CDR1 SGHRS, CDR2 YFSETQ. Germline trimming cut 5 bases from V and 0 bases from J; bases unmatched to any gene: 8. Incomplete CDR3 DNA: TGCGCCAGCAGTTGGGACAGCCCTTACTCTGGAAACACC. This encodes CASSWDSPYSGNT. The entire CDR3 sequence reads CASSWDSPYSGNTIYF.